One sample yielded the 26 T cell receptor beta chains listed below, sequenced in a study of human T cells and chemical hapten exposure. One entry per CDR3 protein results from TCRdb running MiXCR on the RACE reads. Found here are 95,000 to 150,000 distinct CDR3 sequences, around 10% of them singletons; the top ten hold more than 2%. Specified time point: patch test 3, about 24 weeks after DPC sensitization. The treatment is: therapeutic diphenylcyclopropenone sensitization with weekly scalp DPC. The sample in question was whole blood, obtained in connection with sensitization to the hapten diphenylcyclopropenone (DPC). The receptors derive from a woman aged 45 to 65 with alopecia areata. Some clones in this sample may be carry-over from other donors' samples.

The V gene is TRBV29-1, the J gene TRBJ1-2; D is undetermined. Germline lookup yields CDR1 SQVTM and CDR2 ANQGSEA. The CDR3 has 12 amino acids. Trimming removed 7 bases at V and 7 bases at J, with 16 bases between. The CDR3 loop reads CSGVEGYGGYTF. In nucleotides, the CDR3 is TGCAGCGGCGTCGAGGGATACGGTGGCTACACCTTC.

V gene TRBV7-2 combines with J gene TRBJ2-5, with 7 positions matching TRBD2. Per germline, CDR1 SGHTA and CDR2 FQGNSA. V lost 7 bases and J lost 5; bases outside the gene matches: 10. The length of the CDR3 is 14 residues. The CDR3 DNA reads TGTGCCAGCACCCCACCGGGACTACTGGAGACCCAGTACTTC. This sequence encodes CASTPPGLLETQYF.

This clonotype was observed a handful of times. V gene TRBV5-6 combines with J gene TRBJ2-5; 7 bases agree with TRBD2. Trimming cost V 6 bases and J 3 bases; bases outside gene matches: 8. CDR1 and CDR2 from the germline V gene are SGHDT and YYEEEE. The CDR3 has 14 amino acids. CDR3 nucleotides: TGTGCCAGCACAAGAGGCGGGAGTGAAGAGACCCAGTACTTC. Translating it yields CASTRGGSEETQYF.

This clonotype was observed many times. The chain links TRBV6-1 to TRBJ2-6; TRBD1 agrees at 10 bases. V lost 4 bases and J lost 0; bases outside the gene matches: 6. This CDR3 spans 18 amino acids. The germline gives CDR1 MNHNS, CDR2 SASEGT. The CDR3 here is CASSGTGGLLSGANVLTF. DNA for the CDR3: TGTGCCAGCAGTGGGACAGGGGGTTTACTCTCTGGGGCCAACGTCCTGACTTTC.

Of note for this clonotype: This likely comes from a read error, as the CDR3 has no conserved phenylalanine or tryptophan at its end. V and J are TRBV2 and TRBJ2-6; D call uncertain. This CDR3 contains 16 residues. Looked up from germline, CDR1 is SNHLY and CDR2 is FYNNEI. With 2 bases removed from V and 11 bases from J, the gap between germline ends came to 19 bases. CDR3 bases: TGTGCCAGCAGTGAAATTCAAGGTGTCAGCAGAGACGTCCTGACTCTC. It yields the protein CASSEIQGVSRDVLTL.

The rearrangement uses TRBV10-3 and TRBJ2-3; D is ambiguous. CDR1 and CDR2 (germline): ENHRY, SYGVKD. The CDR3 is 12 amino acids. V was cut by 4 bases and J by 5 bases, with 7 bases left in between. The CDR3 loop reads CAISGGEDTQYF. Written as DNA, the CDR3 is TGTGCCATCAGTGGGGGTGAAGATACGCAGTATTTT.

This clonotype was recorded a few times. This rearrangement joins TRBV29-1 to TRBJ2-7; D remains ambiguous. CDR1 and CDR2 from the germline V gene are SQVTM and ANQGSEA. The CDR3 is made up of 10 amino acids. Trimming took 6 bases from V and 8 from J, leaving 11 bases between them. The CDR3 loop reads CSVTTLKQYF. In DNA form, the CDR3 reads TGCAGCGTCACGACTCTGAAGCAGTACTTC.

This clonotype was seen more than once but under ten times. The CDR3 DNA is TGTGCCAGCAGCTTAGGTCAGACCGGCGAGCAGTACTTC. This codes for CASSLGQTGEQYF. V usage is TRBV7-2 and J usage is TRBJ2-7, with D uncertain. The CDR3 sequence is 13 residues long. Per the germline V gene, CDR1 is SGHTA and CDR2 is FQGNSA. V gave up 1 base and J gave up 6 bases, with 10 bases separating them.

This clonotype occurred a few times. The V and J genes are TRBV20-1 and TRBJ1-1; D gene uncertain. CDR1 is DFQATT and CDR2 is SNEGSKA in the germline V gene (reference sequence). The V end was cut by 6 bases, the J end by 1 base, with 9 bases between. This CDR3 region has 12 residues. CDR3 region: CSAIEQNTEAFF. The CDR3 nucleotides read TGCAGTGCCATCGAACAGAACACTGAAGCTTTCTTT.

J is TRBJ1-1 and V is TRBV6-6; D is uncertain. V was pared by 6 bases and J by 5 bases, with 10 bases between. The germline CDR1 and CDR2 sequences are MNHNY and SVGAGI (reference sequence). This CDR3 is 12 amino acids long. Here the CDR3 DNA reads TGTGCCAGCAGGCTCGATCAGACTGAAGCTTTCTTT. Its translation is CASRLDQTEAFF.

The chain uses TRBV30 and TRBJ2-5; D perhaps matches TRBD1 (6 bases). V was cut by 5 bases and J by 2 bases, with 12 bases left in between. The CDR3 spans 13 residues. Germline assignment: CDR1 GTSNPN and CDR2 SVGIG (reference sequence). Here the CDR3 DNA reads TGTGCCTGGGATGGGACACTTCAAGAGACCCAGTACTTC. This sequence encodes CAWDGTLQETQYF.

There are a few counts of this clonotype. The J gene is TRBJ1-2, the V gene TRBV12-3 or TRBV12-4; D possibly corresponds to TRBD1 (5 bases). V lost 2 bases, J lost 6 bases, and 10 bases lay in between. The CDR3 extends over 13 amino acids. In nucleotides, the CDR3 is TGTGCCAGCAGTTTATCGGGGACGGATGGCTACACCTTC. It is translated as CASSLSGTDGYTF.

The rearrangement joins TRBV24-1 to TRBJ2-2; D not resolved. Germline-derived CDR1 and CDR2 are KGHDR and SFDVKD. V was shortened by 5 bases and J by 1 base, with 13 bases between the two germline ends. CDR3 size: 16 residues. For the CDR3, the DNA is TGTGCCACCAGTGCCCCCCGAACCGGGAACACCGGGGAGCTGTTTTTT. It yields the protein CATSAPRTGNTGELFF.

This clonotype was observed a few times. The V call is TRBV5-1, the J call TRBJ2-1; 8 bases map to TRBD2. There are 14 residues in the CDR3. Per the germline V gene, CDR1 is SGHRS and CDR2 is YFSETQ. With 6 bases clipped from V and 3 bases from J, the junction kept 5 bases outside the gene matches. This CDR3 is CASKDSGVYNEQFF. The CDR3 DNA sequence: TGCGCCAGCAAAGATAGCGGGGTCTACAATGAGCAGTTCTTC.

The chain uses TRBV20-1 and TRBJ2-3; D may be TRBD2 (5 bases). Germline lookup yields CDR1 DFQATT and CDR2 SNEGSKA (reference sequence). V lost 3 bases and J lost 1, with 11 bases in between. This CDR3 has 14 residues. The DNA for the CDR3 is TGCAGTGCTAGGATAGGGCGGGGCACAGATACGCAGTATTTT. This translates into CSARIGRGTDTQYF.

This CDR3 is CATGLGGPPRDTQYF. As DNA, the CDR3 is TGTGCCACCGGTCTAGGGGGCCCCCCTCGTGATACGCAGTATTTT. This chain uses TRBV7-2 with TRBJ2-3; 7 positions match TRBD1. This CDR3 has 15 amino acids. V was clipped by 10 bases and J by 6 bases; unmatched bases: 16. Per the germline V gene, CDR1 is SGHTA and CDR2 is FQGNSA. The full variable domain, in which reference TRBV7-2 and TRBJ2-3 provide the parts outside the CDR3, is GAGVSQSPSNKVTEKGKDVELRCDPISGHTALYWYRQSLGQGLEFLIYFQGNSAPDKSGLPSDRFSAERTGGSVSTLTIQRTQQEDSAVYLCATGLGGPPRDTQYFGPGTRLTVL.

Ten or more counts support this clonotype. The rearrangement joins TRBV11-3 to TRBJ1-1, with TRBD1 matching 7 bases. CDR3 length: 14 residues. From germline, CDR1 is SGHNT and CDR2 YENEEA. The V gene end was trimmed by 1 base and the J gene end by 5 bases; junction bases not matched to a gene: 4. The CDR3 here is CASSLVPGGTEAFF. CDR3 DNA: TGTGCCAGCAGCTTAGTGCCAGGGGGGACTGAAGCTTTCTTT.

This clonotype occurred a few times. CDR3 amino acids: CASSLMGTGRNEKLFF. The CDR3 DNA is TGTGCCAGCAGCTTAATGGGGACAGGTAGAAATGAAAAACTGTTTTTT. The chain links TRBV7-8 to TRBJ1-4; 8 nucleotides align to TRBD1. Losses at the gene ends were 2 bases for V and 5 bases for J; bases not matched to a gene: 7. Germline CDR1 reads SGHVS; CDR2 reads FQNEAQ. CDR3 length equals 16 residues.

This clonotype occurred a few times. V gene TRBV7-9 combines with J gene TRBJ1-2; D gene ambiguous. The V gene lost 2 bases and the J gene lost 4 bases, with 8 bases spanning the gap. Germline lookup yields CDR1 SEHNR and CDR2 FQNEAQ (reference sequence). This CDR3 comprises 13 residues. The CDR3 here is CASSLTDTYGYTF. CDR3 nucleotide sequence: TGTGCCAGCAGCTTAACAGATACCTATGGCTACACCTTC.

The chain recombines TRBV29-1 with TRBJ2-7, with 9 bases aligning to TRBD1. The CDR3 has 12 amino acids. V shed 4 bases, J shed 10 bases, and the junction held 8 bases outside the gene matches. CDR1 is SQVTM, CDR2 ANQGSEA, per germline. CDR3 nucleotides: TGCAGCGTTGTCGGGACAGGGACCGATCAGTACTTC. This translates into CSVVGTGTDQYF.

This chain connects TRBV29-1 to TRBJ2-3; D perhaps matches TRBD1 (6 bases). Trimming took 4 bases from V and 2 from J, leaving 10 bases between them. Per germline, CDR1 SQVTM and CDR2 ANQGSEA. The CDR3 loop spans 13 amino acids. CDR3 in amino acids: CSVGQGFTDTQYF. CDR3 sequence (DNA): TGCAGCGTTGGCCAGGGGTTCACAGATACGCAGTATTTT.

This clonotype was counted a few times. This sequence joins TRBV6-6 and TRBJ1-1; weak D call: TRBD1 (5 bases). This CDR3 is built from 15 residues. V was cut by 7 bases and J by 7 bases, with 22 bases left in between. The germline V gene has CDR1 MNHNY and CDR2 SVGAGI (reference sequence). The CDR3 sequence: CASTMPGARPREAFF. CDR3 DNA sequence: TGTGCCAGCACTATGCCCGGGGCCCGACCGCGTGAAGCTTTCTTT.

The chain uses TRBV25-1 and TRBJ1-6; perhaps TRBD1 as D (6 bases). Germline CDR1 is MGHDK and CDR2 is SYGVNS. Deletions cut 4 bases from V and 4 bases from J, with 8 bases between. The CDR3 runs to 14 residues. CDR3 amino acids: CASSGTGYNSPLHF. CDR3 bases: TGTGCCAGCAGTGGAACAGGGTATAATTCACCCCTCCACTTT.

This clonotype was seen repeatedly, ten times or more. The chain recombines TRBV6-2 or TRBV6-3 with TRBJ2-3; D unclear. The germline V gene has CDR1 MNHEY and CDR2 SVGEGT. With 6 bases removed from V and 4 bases from J, the gap between germline ends came to 8 bases. The CDR3 is 12 residues long. The CDR3 DNA follows: TGTGCCAGCAGCACACCAGCAGATACGCAGTATTTT. Its translation is CASSTPADTQYF.

This clonotype turned up a few times. This chain links TRBV15 with TRBJ1-2; D uncertain. Deletions cut 0 bases from V and 6 bases from J, with 14 bases between. CDR3 length equals 15 residues. Germline-derived CDR1 and CDR2 are LNHNV and YYDKDF (reference sequence). The CDR3 spells CATSRDLGSGDGYTF. In DNA, the CDR3 is TGTGCCACCAGCAGAGATCTCGGGAGCGGAGATGGCTACACCTTC.

At least ten counts were recorded for this clonotype. This chain joins TRBV10-1 and TRBJ2-7; TRBD2 matches 13 bases. The germline V gene encodes CDR1 WNHNN and CDR2 SYGVQD (reference sequence). Trimming took 7 bases from V and 4 from J; bases not matched to a gene: 7. The CDR3 extends over 15 amino acids. This CDR3 is CASTVTSGRKYEQYF. The CDR3 nucleotides are TGCGCCAGCACCGTGACTAGCGGGAGGAAATACGAGCAGTACTTC.